This entry features one T cell receptor beta chain sequence. Its antigen is not known. This table comes from immunoSEQ multiplex PCR, and its TCRdb copy is limited to in-frame clones, with some not included. The sample comprises 100,000 to 150,000 clones, 80% to 90% of which are singletons, and roughly 7.9% rests with the top ten. These data come from a study of identifying expanded T cells in peripheral blood. General study findings and limits: Over approximately two and four weeks, about 15 and 19 clones changed, versus roughly 1.1 between replicates.

V lost 6 bases to trimming and J lost 2 bases, with 14 bases between them. The V gene's germline CDR1 is MNHEY and CDR2 SVGAGI. The CDR3 runs to 15 residues. The sample was blood. The source of this sequence is a person aged 18-70 years in good health. J is TRBJ2-1 and V is TRBV6-5; weak D call: TRBD2 (5 bases). CDR3 region: CASRLAGSTYNEQFF. CDR3 DNA: TGTGCCAGCAGGCTGGCTGGGAGCACCTACAATGAGCAGTTCTTC.